The rows below give T cell receptor beta chains drawn from one sample of a study of read filtering for tumor transcriptome and immune sequencing. TCRdb used MiXCR to reprocess the reads, holding one entry per CDR3 protein. Of around 48,000 distinct CDR3 sequences listed, around 19% are singletons. The sample comprised a population of CD138-negative cells sorted from bone marrow. These TCRs come from a donor aged 40 or older with multiple myeloma. Both conserved end residues are part of each CDR3. Fields, in order: V gene, clone size, D gene, J gene, CDR3 DNA, CDR3 protein. D genes are given only for firm matches. Clone size is stated in some rows and not others, as once, few, many or a class when expanded.

V gene: TRBV20-1
clone size: once
D gene: NA
J gene: TRBJ1-1
CDR3 DNA: TGCAGTGCTAGGGCCCCAGGAAAAACTGAAGCTCTCTTT
CDR3 protein: CSARAPGKTEALF

V gene: TRBV15
clone size: NA
D gene: TRBD2
J gene: TRBJ2-1
CDR3 DNA: TGTGCCACCAGCAGGCCGGGACTAAACTACAATGAGCAGTTCTTC
CDR3 protein: CATSRPGLNYNEQFF

V gene: TRBV5-1
clone size: NA
D gene: NA
J gene: TRBJ2-3
CDR3 DNA: TGCGCCAGCAAGAGACTTGCGTGCACAGATACGCAGTATTTT
CDR3 protein: CASKRLACTDTQYF

V gene: TRBV4-3
clone size: NA
D gene: NA
J gene: TRBJ2-2
CDR3 DNA: TGCGCCAGCAGCCAATCCAGGGCCACCGGGGAGCCGTCTTTT
CDR3 protein: CASSQSRATGEPSF

V gene: TRBV7-9
clone size: many
D gene: NA
J gene: TRBJ1-1
CDR3 DNA: TGTGCCAGCAGCCTTCGGACGGGCACTGAAGCTTTCTTT
CDR3 protein: CASSLRTGTEAFF

V gene: TRBV7-2
clone size: many
D gene: TRBD2
J gene: TRBJ2-3
CDR3 DNA: TGTGCCAGCAGCTTAGCGCTAGCGGGAGGAAATACGCAGTATTTT
CDR3 protein: CASSLALAGGNTQYF

V gene: TRBV5-1
clone size: many
D gene: TRBD2
J gene: TRBJ2-1
CDR3 DNA: TGCGCCAGCAGCTTGCTACTAGCGGAAAATGAGCAGTTCTTC
CDR3 protein: CASSLLLAENEQFF

V gene: TRBV9
clone size: few
D gene: NA
J gene: TRBJ1-6
CDR3 DNA: TGTGCCAGCAGCGGGGGTAGGAATTCACCCCTCCACTTT
CDR3 protein: CASSGGRNSPLHF

V gene: TRBV18
clone size: many
D gene: NA
J gene: TRBJ2-6
CDR3 DNA: TGTGCCAGCTCAGTCGCCGCGCAGGGGGCCAACGTCCTGACTTTC
CDR3 protein: CASSVAAQGANVLTF

V gene: TRBV29-1
clone size: many
D gene: NA
J gene: TRBJ2-7
CDR3 DNA: TGCAGCGCCGGACGGGAGACCTACGAGCAGTACTTC
CDR3 protein: CSAGRETYEQYF

V gene: TRBV29-1
clone size: many
D gene: NA
J gene: TRBJ1-1
CDR3 DNA: TGCAGCGTTGATAAGGGGGAGAACACTGAAGCTTTCTTT
CDR3 protein: CSVDKGENTEAFF

V gene: TRBV7-9
clone size: many
D gene: TRBD2
J gene: TRBJ2-7
CDR3 DNA: TGTGCCAGCAGCGCGACTAGCGGGAGTTACGAGCAGTACTTC
CDR3 protein: CASSATSGSYEQYF

V gene: TRBV4-2
clone size: few
D gene: NA
J gene: TRBJ1-1
CDR3 DNA: TGTGCCAGCAGCCAATTACAGGGGAACACTGAAGCTTTCTTT
CDR3 protein: CASSQLQGNTEAFF

V gene: TRBV29-1
clone size: many
D gene: NA
J gene: TRBJ1-2
CDR3 DNA: TGCAGCGTTGAAGAAGGGAACTATGGCTACACCTTC
CDR3 protein: CSVEEGNYGYTF

V gene: TRBV29-1
clone size: few
D gene: NA
J gene: TRBJ1-4
CDR3 DNA: TGCAGCGTTTTGCGAGGGGGTTATGGAGAAAAACTGTTTTTT
CDR3 protein: CSVLRGGYGEKLFF

V gene: TRBV20-1
clone size: many
D gene: NA
J gene: TRBJ2-5
CDR3 DNA: TGCAGTGCCCCGACTGGCGGGCACCCCAAGGGCCAGTACTTC
CDR3 protein: CSAPTGGHPKGQYF

V gene: TRBV4-2
clone size: many
D gene: NA
J gene: TRBJ2-1
CDR3 DNA: TGTGCCAGCAGCCAAGCACAGGAAAGTGAGCAGTTCTTC
CDR3 protein: CASSQAQESEQFF

V gene: TRBV12-3/TRBV12-4
clone size: many
D gene: TRBD1
J gene: TRBJ2-1
CDR3 DNA: TGTGCCAGCAGACCAGGGGGCGATGAGCAGTTCTTC
CDR3 protein: CASRPGGDEQFF